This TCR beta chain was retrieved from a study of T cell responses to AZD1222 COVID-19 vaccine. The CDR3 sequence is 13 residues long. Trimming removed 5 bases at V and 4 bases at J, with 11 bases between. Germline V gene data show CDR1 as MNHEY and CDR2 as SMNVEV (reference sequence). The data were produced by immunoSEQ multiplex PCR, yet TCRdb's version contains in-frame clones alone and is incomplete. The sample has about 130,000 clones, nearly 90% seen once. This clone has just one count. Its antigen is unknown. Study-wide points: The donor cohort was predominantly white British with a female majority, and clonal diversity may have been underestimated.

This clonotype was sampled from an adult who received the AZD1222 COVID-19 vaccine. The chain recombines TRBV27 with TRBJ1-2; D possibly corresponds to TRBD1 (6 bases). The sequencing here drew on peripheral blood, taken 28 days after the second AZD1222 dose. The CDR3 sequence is CASSHQGTYGYTF. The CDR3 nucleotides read TGTGCCAGCAGTCACCAGGGGACCTATGGCTACACCTTC.